Below, one T cell receptor (beta chain) is given with its context. The clone's antigen remains unknown. No much larger clone exists at a distance of one base, and base qualities are not known. Library prep was done by the immunoSEQ multiplex PCR assay. For the multiplex PCR, a mixture combining 60 forward primers for TCR Vbeta segments and 13 reverse primers for TCR Jbeta segments was used. The CDR3 region of rearranged TCR beta genes was amplified from genomic DNA with a multiplex PCR assay. On the Illumina HiSeq System, the amplified TCR beta libraries were sequenced as 87-base-pair reads. As for the original processing: A later analysis tallied 75 million to 95 million unique TCR beta chains across the 666 repertoires, and about 12 million of those chains were shared by two or more donors. To remove PCR and sequencing errors, raw reads were error-corrected and collapsed into unique sequences using a nearest-neighbor algorithm that merged closely related sequences. To assign V, D and J gene segments, CDR3 sequences were aligned to IMGT reference sequences. For a sequence to be retained, a match of at least six nucleotides was required to both a V gene segment and a J gene segment. A rearrangement was called productive if the CDR3 had no stop codons and remained in frame with V and J, and every other rearrangement was called non-productive. Following IMGT convention, CDR3 was defined as the stretch from the second conserved V-encoded cysteine up to the conserved J-encoded phenylalanine. The earlier analysis of about 570 of the donors excluded any sequence lacking an unambiguous match to a single V gene segment. An earlier analysis of 500 to 600 of the donors classified V segments as functional when productive rearrangements were above 56.7% and as segregating when the standard deviation between donors was above 5%. A statistical classification framework was built to diagnose cytomegalovirus status from the catalog of TCR beta chain sequences. In a later analysis, TCR nucleotide sequences were compared against IMGT/GENE-DB human TR gene sequences so that V and J genes could be assigned. Using the TCRdist pipeline, a later analysis assigned CDR3 sequences along with most-parsimonious VDJ recombination scenarios. In a later analysis, every TCR beta chain was defined by the combination of its CDR3 amino acid sequence and its V-gene family, and reads without a unique V-gene family were dropped. In a later analysis, some 600 highly shared, low-generation-probability nucleotide sequences were removed to address suspected cross-contamination and a sequencing artifact. In a later analysis, a clonal expansion index was calculated for each public chain from normalized within-repertoire ranks of inferred template counts. In a later analysis, generation probabilities were computed with a VDJ recombination model fitted to out-of-frame rearrangements, and the resulting probabilities were checked against IGoR. In a later analysis, TCR-TCR, TCR-HLA and TCR-CMV co-occurrence was scored with hypergeometric tests, and a repertoire-size bias correction was applied to TCR pairs. To estimate false discovery rates, a later analysis permuted the HLA or CMV assignments 20 times. In a later analysis, co-occurring TCRs were grouped using DBSCAN, with TCRdist sequence similarity added in when clustering inside HLA-allele-positive subsets. For co-occurrence clustering, repertoires with fewer than 30,000 or more than 120,000 public chains were excluded, along with a handful of repertoires with anomalous nucleotide sharing. In its TCRdb copy, this immuneACCESS table keeps in-frame sequences only and misses some clones. Where compared with another copy, unresolved V genes explain less than half of these, and the others have no known cause. The V and J calls and the clone size are those of that table, but D and trimming were determined from the DNA. For this sample there are about 120,000 clones; about three fifths appear just once. The ten largest clones capture approximately 11% of the sample.

The data derive from a study of cytomegalovirus exposure and HLA in healthy donors listed by TCRdb under 2017. General notes on the study: An earlier analysis of several hundred of the donors reported approximately 260 Gb of sequence data and some 110 million unique TCR beta sequences obtained from around 180 million T cells. An early release covering about 600 HLA-typed donors comprised 300 to 350 gigabases of sequencing data and roughly 86 million unique TCR sequences. The genetic ancestry cluster associated with self-reported Caucasian donors included over 65% of the 398 genotyped donors. The study aimed to test whether cataloging public T cell receptors could reveal signatures of past pathogen exposure. The study profiled the T cell repertoires of about 720 subjects by immunosequencing and related them to cytomegalovirus serostatus. In addition to the first cohort of 666 subjects, a separate validation cohort of over 90 different subjects was used. To predict cytomegalovirus infection status, the study combined high-throughput TCR immunosequencing, statistical association of individual TCRs with disease status, and machine learning. To study patterns of TCR occurrence, a later analysis re-analyzed previously published TCR beta repertoires from more than 550 donors and added high-resolution HLA genotyping. Rather than drawing on any new phenotypic data, the later analysis identified candidate immune exposures from TCR beta sequences and the way those sequences occurred across donors. To decide whether each TCR beta V gene segment behaved as functional or pseudogenic, an earlier analysis of 587 of the donors relied on high-throughput TCR beta sequencing. Alongside the repertoire data, information on donor age, sex, ethnicity and CMV serostatus was compiled. A later genetic analysis took genome-wide SNP genotypes for about 60% of the roughly 670 donors and used that subset as a discovery cohort. All discovery cohort repertoires had been generated on a single sequencing platform. Both class I and class II loci were covered by HLA typing, at four-digit resolution. The number of typed donors differed by locus: roughly 629-630 for A, B, C, DRB1 and DQB1; 522 for DQA1; 606 for DPA1; and approximately 450 for DPB1. A handful of DR-DQ haplotypes were handled as single units for association and clustering because linkage in the cohort was strong. Among under 450 genotyped donors of the cohort, an average of about 240,000 unique TCR beta nucleotide sequences were sequenced per donor, about a sixth of them non-productive.

The cohort consisted of 666 healthy bone marrow donors. At the time of sampling, every cohort member was nominally healthy, though immune exposures that went unrecorded were likely present. The donor was CMV seropositive and belonged to the group of more than 250 seropositive cohort members. Every donor gave a peripheral blood sample, and the peripheral blood mononuclear cells from that sample were used for TCR beta sequencing. Genomic DNA was extracted from the blood cell samples with the Qiagen DNeasy Blood Extraction Kit. Its CDR3 holds 14 amino acids, cysteine through phenylalanine. The CDR3 DNA has 42 bases and is translated from base 1. V is shortened by 5 bases, J by 7 bases, and the region joining them spans 18 bases. Taken from the germline V gene, the CDR1 and CDR2 loops are SGHTA and FQGNSA. General findings and caveats noted by the study authors: A few of the identified cytomegalovirus-associated TCR beta chains were confirmed in vitro to be specific for cytomegalovirus antigens. A total of fewer than 200 TCR beta chains were listed by the study as associated with cytomegalovirus. A later analysis found that most CMV-associated TCR beta chains appeared HLA-restricted, with HLA associations seemingly driven largely by CMV exposure. Compared with equally common non-associated chains, HLA-associated TCR beta chains in a later analysis were more clonally expanded and had lower generation probabilities. The presence/absence analyses assumed that sequencing depth was roughly uniform across donors, and that assumption may not be true. The only immune exposure information available for the cohort was CMV serostatus. A later genetic analysis reported fewer N-insertions in productive TCRs among donors in an Asian-associated ancestry cluster than the roughly 700-donor mean. V-gene and J-gene trimming of TCR beta chains was associated with a missense DCLRE1C variant in a later genetic analysis, and the association was replicated in an independent cohort. At a false discovery rate of 0.05, a later analysis linked approximately 18,000 TCR beta sequences to specific HLA alleles. In a later analysis, the rate of TCR association differed among HLA loci, with DRB1 alleles having the most associated TCRs and HLA-C alleles having the fewest. Correlated functional status among segregating V segments might be attributable to linkage disequilibrium, but an unknown experimental factor could not be ruled out. The classifier was reported to diagnose cytomegalovirus status with high specificity and sensitivity in both the original cohort and the validation cohort. Because the 87-base-pair reads could not distinguish some IMGT-functional V segments, including TRBV6-2 and TRBV6-3, those segments were excluded. According to the authors, the approach could potentially be generalized to other disease states and immunological phenotypes. In a later analysis, several top co-occurrence clusters were reported to appear linked to parvovirus B19, influenza, CMV and Epstein-Barr virus. The earlier analysis of about 600 of the donors excluded over 15 rarely observed V segments, including chromosome 9 orphons, because counts were too low. The sequencing pipeline was judged likely to have produced a cluster of highly shared sequence variants as a technical artifact. Most TCR sequences were seen in very few donors, while some public TCRs were found in many individuals. A further reported finding was that TCR beta sequences accurately predicted the HLA-A and HLA-B alleles for most subjects in the first cohort. In this cohort, only TCR beta chains were sequenced, and detectable features were limited by the absence of alpha or paired-chain data. In an earlier analysis of 587 of the donors, most TCR beta V segments appeared in productive rearrangements about 87% or about 30% of the time, broadly matching IMGT annotations. When HLA alleles, especially DR and DQ, strongly co-occurred, attributing TCR associations to individual alleles was difficult. Because HLA typing was unavailable for some donors at each locus, only the typed subset was used in association tests.

This TCR came from a middle-aged man in good health and CMV-seropositive. Sequenced sample: PBMCs. The chain is assembled from TRBV7-2 and TRBJ2-7; TRBD1 could be the D gene, as 6 bases match. Here the CDR3 is given as CASSAGEWRKEQYF. In nucleotides, the sequence is TGTGCCAGCAGCGCAGGGGAGTGGAGAAAGGAGCAGTACTTC.